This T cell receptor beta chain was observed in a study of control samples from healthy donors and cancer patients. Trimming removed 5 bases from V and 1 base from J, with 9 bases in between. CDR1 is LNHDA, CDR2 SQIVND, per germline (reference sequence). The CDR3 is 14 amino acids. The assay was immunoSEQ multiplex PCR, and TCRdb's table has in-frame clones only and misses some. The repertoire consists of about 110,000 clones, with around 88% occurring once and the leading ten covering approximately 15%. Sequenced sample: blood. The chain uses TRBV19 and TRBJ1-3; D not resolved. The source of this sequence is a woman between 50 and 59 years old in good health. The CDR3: CASSPRRSGNTIYF. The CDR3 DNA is TGTGCCAGTAGTCCCCGTCGGTCTGGAAACACCATATATTTT.